This section outlines one TCR beta chain sequence together with its context. This clonotype was recorded many times. Its antigen remains unidentified. No much larger clonotype is one base removed from it; base qualities were not supplied. The data stem from a study of molecular identifiers for immune sequencing clone quantification (dated by TCRdb to the late 2010s). In terms of the full investigation: For a replicate experiment, RNA from around 20,000 or 99,000 naive CD8 T cells was divided into five aliquots, and four of the five aliquots were sequenced. This methods study benchmarked molecular-identifier clustering-based TCR repertoire sequencing (MIDCIRS) and TCR RNA copy counting, using CD8 T cells to do so. Broad study findings and their caveats: Highly expanded clone sizes could be underestimated if identical TCR molecules share a barcode. The naive libraries included spiked-in Jurkat TCR RNA (roughly 9 copies' worth), and this RNA is not part of the donor repertoire. In CMV-specific effector cells, clones with more than 20 RNA copies accounted for over 98% of molecules, whereas in naive cells such clones accounted for under 1%. Modeling estimated 2.5 to 3.5 recovered TCR RNA copies per cell, compared with about 10 by digital PCR, which implies roughly 27% capture efficiency. When barcode sub-clustering was not used, chimeric consensus sequences inflated TCR diversity, with chimeras reaching as high as 47%. A single cell's worth of spiked-in Jurkat TCR RNA was reported detectable even among 750,000 to 1,000,000 naive CD8 T cells.

Trimming removed 11 bases from V and 0 bases from J, leaving 8 bases between the germline ends. CDR1 and CDR2, looked up from the germline V gene, are SNHLY and FYNNEI. The CDR3 runs 13 residues from the cysteine to the phenylalanine. The kept DNA is CDR3 alone, 39 bases in frame from the first base. Naive CD8 T cell libraries were made from approximately 20,000 to 1,000,000 sorted cells using 10%, 30% or 50% of purified RNA. Naive CD8 T cells were FACS-sorted as CD8+CD4-CCR7+CD45RA+ on a BD FACSAria II into RLT Plus buffer. Detection sensitivity was tested by spiking Jurkat RNA equal to around 11 TCR copies' worth into samples containing roughly 19,000-1,100,000 naive CD8 T cells. CD8 T cells were enriched with RosetteSep CD8+ T Cell Enrichment Cocktail and Ficoll-Paque, followed by ACK red cell lysis. The library was made by PCR. The reads were generated on an Illumina HiSeq 4000. Bulk TCR libraries were prepared as previously described, using TCR primers listed in Table S5. Total RNA was purified with the Qiagen AllPrep DNA/RNA kit. Reads from multiple sequencing runs of the same library were pooled before analysis. On the authors' methods: Reads were retained only if the reads had an exact TCR constant sequence, and the retained reads were trimmed to 150 nt and grouped according to their 12-nt molecular barcodes. Reads in each barcode group were sub-clustered using a 15% Levenshtein threshold, and a quality-weighted consensus sequence was built for each RNA molecule. Non-functional sequences were discarded, and so were lower-count sequences lying one edit away from another sequence. Barcode sub-clusters with fewer than 20% of the maximum read count were removed, based on fitting two negative binomial distributions. TCRdb applied fastp at Q25 and MiXCR to the public reads, then kept only in-frame beta chains. Every entry covers one CDR3 protein and lists the most common genes and DNA from its rows. None of the V and J calls come from the authors' own analysis; TCRdb made them. The table for this sample lists about 640,000 distinct CDR3 sequences; less than 20% of them were counted only once. The ten largest clones add up to 0.85% to 0.9% of the sample.

What was sequenced was naive CD8+ T cells from blood, with Jurkat cell RNA spiked in. According to the study, the label for this sample's cell subset or site signals: FACS-sorted CD8+CD4-CCR7+CD45RA+ naive T cells. The V and J segments used are TRBV2 and TRBJ2-6; the D element could tentatively be TRBD1 or TRBD2, as 5 bases agree for each. The TCR sequence derives from a human donor in good health. Some libraries in this study had Jurkat cell RNA spiked in. The encoded CDR3 is CARGVSGANVLTF. The DNA sequence is as follows: TGTGCCCGAGGGGTCTCTGGGGCCAACGTCCTGACTTTC.